The text below deals with one T cell receptor beta chain. Its matching antigen is unknown. Sequencing used immunoSEQ multiplex PCR; TCRdb keeps in-frame clones, though not all of them. Altogether some 690,000 clones are present, about 90% being singletons, with the ten largest covering more than 30%. The data originate from a study of shared clonotypes between healthy human individuals. This CDR3 has 16 residues. Between the trimmed V and J ends, which lost 3 bases and 0 bases, there was a span of 13 bases. Germline V CDR1 and CDR2: SGDLS, YYNGEE. General study findings and limits: Naive subsets usually exceeded memory subsets in estimated richness.

The material sequenced was memory CD8+ T cells from PBMCs. Subset defined: CD45RO+ cells pooled with CCR7-negative TemRA cells. This clonotype was obtained from a man in his late teens or twenties in good health. Some clones in this sample may be carry-over from other donors' samples. This chain links TRBV9 with TRBJ2-1; possibly TRBD2 for D (5 bases). The CDR3 sequence: CASSGTYGSSYNEQFF. The CDR3 DNA follows: TGTGCCAGCAGCGGGACTTATGGAAGCTCCTACAATGAGCAGTTCTTC.